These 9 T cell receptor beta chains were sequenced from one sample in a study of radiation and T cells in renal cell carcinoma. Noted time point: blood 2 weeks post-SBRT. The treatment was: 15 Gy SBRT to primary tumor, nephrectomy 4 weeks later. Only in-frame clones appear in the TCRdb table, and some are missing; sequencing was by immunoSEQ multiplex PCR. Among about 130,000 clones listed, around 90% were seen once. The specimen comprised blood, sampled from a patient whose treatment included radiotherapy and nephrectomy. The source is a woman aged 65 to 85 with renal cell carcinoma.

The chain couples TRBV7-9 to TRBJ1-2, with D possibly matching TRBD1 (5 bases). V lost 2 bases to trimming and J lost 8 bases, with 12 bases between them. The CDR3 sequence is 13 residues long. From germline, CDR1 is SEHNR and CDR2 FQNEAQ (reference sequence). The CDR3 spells CASSLSQGLGYTF. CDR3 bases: TGTGCCAGCAGCTTAAGCCAGGGTCTAGGCTACACCTTC. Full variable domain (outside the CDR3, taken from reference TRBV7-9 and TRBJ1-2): DTGVSQNPRHKITKRGQNVTFRCDPISEHNRLYWYRQTLGQGPEFLTYFQNEAQLEKSRLLSDRFSAERPKGSFSTLEIQRTEQGDSAMYLCASSLSQGLGYTFGSGTRLTVV.

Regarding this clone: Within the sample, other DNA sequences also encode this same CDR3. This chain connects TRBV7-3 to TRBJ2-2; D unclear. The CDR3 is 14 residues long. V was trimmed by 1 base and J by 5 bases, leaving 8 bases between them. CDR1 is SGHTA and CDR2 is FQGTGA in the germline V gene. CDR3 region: CASSLKLGTGELFF. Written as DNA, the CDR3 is TGTGCCAGCAGCTTAAAATTGGGGACCGGGGAGCTGTTTTTT.

The CDR3 region is CASLRTANTEAFF. The DNA for the CDR3 is TGTGCCAGTCTGCGGACGGCGAACACTGAAGCTTTCTTT. The chain employs TRBV19 and TRBJ1-1; no clear D gene. This CDR3 comprises 13 residues. Germline lookup yields CDR1 LNHDA and CDR2 SQIVND (reference sequence). Trimming left V 8 bases short and J 1 base short, with 11 bases between.

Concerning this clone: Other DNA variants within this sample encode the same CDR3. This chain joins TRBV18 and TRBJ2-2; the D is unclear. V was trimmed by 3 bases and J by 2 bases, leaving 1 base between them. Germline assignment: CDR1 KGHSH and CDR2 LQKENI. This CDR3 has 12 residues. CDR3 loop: CASSPNTGELFF. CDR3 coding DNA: TGTGCCAGCTCACCTAACACCGGGGAGCTGTTTTTT. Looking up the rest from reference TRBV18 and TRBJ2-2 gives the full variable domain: NAGVMQNPRHLVRRRGQEARLRCSPMKGHSHVYWYRQLPEEGLKFMVYLQKENIIDESGMPKERFSAEFPKEGPSILRIQQVVRGDSAAYFCASSPNTGELFFGEGSRLTVL.

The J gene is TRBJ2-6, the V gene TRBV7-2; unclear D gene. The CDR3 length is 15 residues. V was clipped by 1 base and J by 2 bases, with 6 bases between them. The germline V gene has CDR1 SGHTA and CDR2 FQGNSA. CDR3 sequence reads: CASSLEVTGANVLTF. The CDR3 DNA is TGTGCCAGCAGCTTAGAGGTAACTGGGGCCAACGTCCTGACTTTC. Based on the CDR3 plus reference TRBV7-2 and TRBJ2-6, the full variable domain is GAGVSQSPSNKVTEKGKDVELRCDPISGHTALYWYRQSLGQGLEFLIYFQGNSAPDKSGLPSDRFSAERTGGSVSTLTIQRTQQEDSAVYLCASSLEVTGANVLTFGAGSRLTVL.

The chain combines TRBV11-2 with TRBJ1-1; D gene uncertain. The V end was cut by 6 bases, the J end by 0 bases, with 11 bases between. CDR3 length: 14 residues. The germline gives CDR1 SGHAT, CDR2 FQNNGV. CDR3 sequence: CASRRHRMNTEAFF. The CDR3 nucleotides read TGTGCCAGCAGACGACATCGAATGAACACTGAAGCTTTCTTT.

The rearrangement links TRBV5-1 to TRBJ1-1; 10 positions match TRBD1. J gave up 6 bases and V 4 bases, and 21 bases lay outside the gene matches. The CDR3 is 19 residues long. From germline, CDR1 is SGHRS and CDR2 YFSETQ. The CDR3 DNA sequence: TGCGCCAGCAGCCCGGGACAGGGGTTTGGGGTTTGGGTTAATTCTGAAGCTTTCTTT. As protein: CASSPGQGFGVWVNSEAFF.

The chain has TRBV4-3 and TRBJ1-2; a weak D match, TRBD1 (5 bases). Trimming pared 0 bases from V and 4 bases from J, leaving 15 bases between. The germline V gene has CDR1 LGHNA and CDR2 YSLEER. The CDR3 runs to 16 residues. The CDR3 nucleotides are TGCGCCAGCAGCCAAGATGGAAGGGGTTGGGGCTATGGCTACACCTTC. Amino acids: CASSQDGRGWGYGYTF.

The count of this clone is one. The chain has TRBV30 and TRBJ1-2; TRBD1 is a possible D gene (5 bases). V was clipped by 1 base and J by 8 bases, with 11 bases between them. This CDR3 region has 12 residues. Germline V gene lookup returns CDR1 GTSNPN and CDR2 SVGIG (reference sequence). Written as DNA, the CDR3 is TGTGCCTGGAGTGATGGGACGTACGGCTACACCTTC. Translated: CAWSDGTYGYTF.